These T cell receptor beta chains were read from a single sample in a study of T cells in Graves' hyperthyroidism and ophthalmopathy. TCRdb reanalysed the multiplex PCR reads using MiXCR and keeps one entry per CDR3 protein. This repertoire shows around 360,000 distinct CDR3 sequences, 13% to 15% found once; its top ten account for roughly 19%. Sequencing was performed on blood. Source of these receptors: a woman aged 55-75 years with Graves' ophthalmopathy. The CDR3 runs from the conserved cysteine through the conserved F or W. The order of the fields is clone size, V gene, J gene, D gene, CDR3 DNA, CDR3 protein. The D gene is left open where the match is weak. Some rows have no size entry. The others give once, few or many, or a class for an expanded clone.

>many|TRBV7-2|TRBJ2-7|.
TGTGCCAGCAGCTTAGCGAGGGACAAGAGTACATCGCAGTACTTC
CASSLARDKSTSQYF
>many|TRBV11-2|TRBJ2-2|TRBD1
TGTGCCAGCAGCCCTGGACAGGGTGACACCGGGGAGCTGTTTTTT
CASSPGQGDTGELFF
>many|TRBV12-3/TRBV12-4|TRBJ1-3|.
TGTGCCAGCAGCTCCAGGGGCAGGGACACCATATATTTT
CASSSRGRDTIYF
>few|TRBV9|TRBJ2-3|TRBD2
TGTGCCAGCAGCGTAGGCGGGGGAATCACAGATACGCAGTATTTT
CASSVGGGITDTQYF
>many|TRBV5-1|TRBJ2-7|.
TGCGCCAGCAGCACACAGGGCGGAGACGAGCAGTACTTC
CASSTQGGDEQYF
>.|TRBV10-3|TRBJ1-6|TRBD1
TGTGCCAGCAGCAACCGGGACAGTTATTCACCCCTCCACTTT
CASSNRDSYSPLHF
>many|TRBV5-1|TRBJ2-7|TRBD2
TGCGCCAGCAGCTTCGGTAGCGGGCTGGCCTACGAGCAGTACTTC
CASSFGSGLAYEQYF
>many|TRBV18|TRBJ2-5|.
TGTGCCAGCTCACCCCCACCGCCGGAGACCCAGTACTTC
CASSPPPPETQYF
>.|TRBV19|TRBJ1-1|TRBD1
TGTGCCAGTAGTATGGGGGACAGGGTGAACACTGAAGCTTTCTTT
CASSMGDRVNTEAFF
>few|TRBV7-9|TRBJ2-7|TRBD1
TGTGCCAGCCAGCTGGAAGGGGGCTACTCCTACGAGCAGTACTTC
CASQLEGGYSYEQYF
>.|TRBV6-1|TRBJ2-6|TRBD2
TGTGCCAGCAGTTCCTTAGGACTAGCGGGAGGGAGGGGGGCCAACGTCCTGACTTTC
CASSSLGLAGGRGANVLTF
>.|TRBV28|TRBJ2-7|TRBD2
TGTGCCAGCATCGAAGGGACTAGCGGAGGGGCTTACGAGCAGTACTTC
CASIEGTSGGAYEQYF
>.|TRBV9|TRBJ2-7|.
TGTGCCAGCAGCGTAGGAGGGACTGCCTCGTACGAGCAGTACTTC
CASSVGGTASYEQYF
>many|TRBV11-2|TRBJ1-6|TRBD1
TGTGCCAGCAGCCACCAGGGGGATTCACCCCTCCACTTT
CASSHQGDSPLHF
>.|TRBV19|TRBJ2-6|TRBD1
TGTGCCAGTAGTATAGTGACAGGGGGCGTTGGGGCCAACGTCCTGACTTTC
CASSIVTGGVGANVLTF
>many|TRBV6-1|TRBJ1-2|TRBD1
TGTGCCAGCAGTGAAGGACAGGGATTAAGCTATGGCTACACCTTC
CASSEGQGLSYGYTF
>many|TRBV10-1|TRBJ2-3|.
TGCGCCAGCAGTGTGACCACCACAGATACGCAGTATTTT
CASSVTTTDTQYF
>.|TRBV6-1|TRBJ2-1|TRBD2
TGTGCCAGCAGTTATTCCGGGACTAGCCCTCGGGAGCAGTTCTTC
CASSYSGTSPREQFF
>many|TRBV20-1|TRBJ1-2|.
TGCAGTGCCGATCCCTCCGGGGGTAACTATGGCTACACCTTC
CSADPSGGNYGYTF
>.|TRBV28|TRBJ1-4|.
TGTGCCAGCAGTTTAAGGCCAACTAATGAAAAACTGTTTTTT
CASSLRPTNEKLFF
>many|TRBV2|TRBJ2-3|TRBD1
TGTGCCAGCACCCTAGTCCGCCGGACAGGGGCCCTGGGGGATACGCAGTATTTT
CASTLVRRTGALGDTQYF
>few|TRBV5-1|TRBJ1-2|TRBD1
TGCGCCAGCAGCTCGCACGCACAGGGGTCAGGTGAAAATGGCTACACCTTC
CASSSHAQGSGENGYTF
>.|TRBV5-1|TRBJ1-6|.
TGCGCCAGCAGCTTGAGTATCCTGGATTCACCCCTCCACTTT
CASSLSILDSPLHF
>.|TRBV7-9|TRBJ2-7|TRBD2
TGTGCCAGCAGCTTTACGGGACTAGCGTACGAGCAGTACTTC
CASSFTGLAYEQYF
>many|TRBV5-1|TRBJ2-2|TRBD2
TGCGCCAGCAGCCCCGGACTAGCGGGAGCCACCGGGGAGCTGTTTTTT
CASSPGLAGATGELFF
>many|TRBV7-6|TRBJ2-3|TRBD2
TGTGCCAGCAGCCCACCGGGAGGAGATACGCAGTATTTT
CASSPPGGDTQYF
>.|TRBV20-1|TRBJ2-2|TRBD1
TGCAGTGCCGTGACAGGGCCCGGGGAGCTGTTTTTT
CSAVTGPGELFF
>few|TRBV20-1|TRBJ2-5|.
TGCAGTGTTCCGGTTGAGACCCAGTACTTC
CSVPVETQYF
>few|TRBV5-5|TRBJ2-5|TRBD2
TGTGCCAGCAACTTGGCCGGGATAGCGGGAGAGACCCAGTACTTC
CASNLAGIAGETQYF
>many|TRBV28|TRBJ2-5|TRBD1
TGTGCCAGCAGTCTTGACGAACAGGGGTTCCAAGAGACCCAGTACTTC
CASSLDEQGFQETQYF
>many|TRBV28|TRBJ2-3|TRBD1
TGTGCCAGCAGTATGACAGGGGGGGGCACAGATACGCAGTATTTT
CASSMTGGGTDTQYF
>many|TRBV20-1|TRBJ2-7|TRBD1
TGCAGTGCTACAACCGTCCAGGGGGTGGACGAGCAGTACTTC
CSATTVQGVDEQYF
>many|TRBV6-5|TRBJ2-7|.
TGTGCCAGCAGTTACTCGATAGCGGCTCAGGGTGTATCCTACGAGCAGTACTTC
CASSYSIAAQGVSYEQYF
>.|TRBV20-1|TRBJ2-5|.
TGCAGTGCTAGATTCGATCCAAGAGACCCACTGTACTTC
CSARFDPRDPLYF
>many|TRBV28|TRBJ2-1|.
TGTGCCAGCAGTTGGGACTTCTCCTACAATGAGCAGTTCTTC
CASSWDFSYNEQFF
>many|TRBV20-1|TRBJ2-7|.
TGCAGGCCTATCGGGGGATCCTACGAGCAGTACTTC
CRPIGGSYEQYF
>.|TRBV12-3/TRBV12-4|TRBJ2-5|TRBD1
TGTGCCAGCAGCCGCGGGACAGGGCTGGAGACCCAGTACTTC
CASSRGTGLETQYF
>.|TRBV20-1|TRBJ2-1|.
TGCAGTGCTAGAGATCAAGCCCCTAGGCCCAATGAGCAGTTCTTC
CSARDQAPRPNEQFF
>many|TRBV12-3/TRBV12-4|TRBJ1-1|.
TGTGCCAGCAGTTTAGTCAGAGAAGCTTTCTTT
CASSLVREAFF
>.|TRBV7-2|TRBJ2-1|TRBD2
TGTGCCAGCAGCTTGACTAGCGGGAGGGCCTCCAATGAGCAGTTCTTC
CASSLTSGRASNEQFF
>few|TRBV18|TRBJ2-2|.
TGTGCCAGCTCACCACAGGGACCGAACACCGGGGAGCTGTTTTTT
CASSPQGPNTGELFF